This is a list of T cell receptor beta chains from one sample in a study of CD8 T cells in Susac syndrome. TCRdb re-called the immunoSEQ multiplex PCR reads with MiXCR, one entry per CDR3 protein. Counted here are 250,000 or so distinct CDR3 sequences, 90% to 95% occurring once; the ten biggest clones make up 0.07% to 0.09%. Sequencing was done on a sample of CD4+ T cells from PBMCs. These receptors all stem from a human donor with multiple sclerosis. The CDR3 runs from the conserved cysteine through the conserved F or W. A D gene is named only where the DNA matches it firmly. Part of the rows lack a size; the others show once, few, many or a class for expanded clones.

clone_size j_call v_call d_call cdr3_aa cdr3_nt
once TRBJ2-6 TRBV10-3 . CAISSGTGANVLTF TGTGCCATCAGTAGCGGAACCGGGGCCAACGTCCTGACTTTC
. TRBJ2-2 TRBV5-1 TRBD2 CASSRTSGGAADTGELFF TGCGCCAGCAGCCGGACTAGCGGGGGGGCGGCGGACACCGGGGAGCTGTTTTTT
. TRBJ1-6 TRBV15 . CATSRAARSSYNSPLHF TGTGCCACCAGCAGAGCGGCCAGGAGCTCCTATAATTCACCCCTCCACTTT
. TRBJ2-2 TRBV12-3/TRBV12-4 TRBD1 CATQGQGGTGELFF TGTGCCACGCAAGGACAGGGCGGTACCGGGGAGCTGTTTTTT
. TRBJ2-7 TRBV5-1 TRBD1 CASSWGTGALEEQYF TGCGCCAGCTCCTGGGGGACAGGGGCTTTGGAGGAGCAGTACTTC
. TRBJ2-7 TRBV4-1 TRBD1 CASSQSSPGQGYEQYF TGCGCCAGCAGCCAAAGTTCCCCGGGACAGGGCTACGAGCAGTACTTC
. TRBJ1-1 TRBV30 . CAWSTQNEAFF TGTGCCTGGAGTACACAGAATGAAGCTTTCTTT
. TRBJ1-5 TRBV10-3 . CAISEGDNQPQHF TGTGCCATCAGTGAGGGGGACAATCAGCCCCAGCATTTT
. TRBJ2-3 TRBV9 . CASSAQWDTQYF TGTGCCAGCAGCGCCCAATGGGATACGCAGTATTTT
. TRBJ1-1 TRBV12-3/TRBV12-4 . CASSLAGTGTDEAFF TGTGCCAGCAGTTTAGCTGGGACCGGCACGGATGAAGCTTTCTTT
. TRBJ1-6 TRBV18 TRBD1 CASSPGQGHNSPLHF TGTGCCAGCTCACCGGGACAGGGGCATAATTCACCCCTCCACTTT
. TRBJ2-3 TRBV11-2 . CASSDLGGGDVGTDTQYF TGTGCCAGCAGCGATTTAGGGGGAGGGGATGTGGGCACAGATACGCAGTATTTT
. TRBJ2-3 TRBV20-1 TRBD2 CSAASGVVTDTQYF TGCAGTGCGGCAAGCGGGGTAGTAACAGATACGCAGTATTTT
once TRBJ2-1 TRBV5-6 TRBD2 CASTGLADSYNEQFF TGTGCCAGCACCGGACTAGCGGACTCCTACAATGAGCAGTTCTTC
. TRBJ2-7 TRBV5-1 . CASSLDEEGSSYEQYF TGCGCCAGCAGCTTGGACGAGGAGGGAAGCTCCTACGAGCAGTACTTC
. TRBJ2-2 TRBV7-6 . CASSLDAEGTDTGELFF TGTGCCAGCAGCTTAGATGCAGAAGGGACCGACACCGGGGAGCTGTTTTTT
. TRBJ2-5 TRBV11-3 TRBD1 CASSPPPGQGGETQYF TGTGCCAGCAGCCCTCCACCCGGACAGGGGGGAGAGACCCAGTACTTC
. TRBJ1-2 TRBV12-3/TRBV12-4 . CASSLSSSPGTSRYGYTF TGTGCCAGCAGTTTATCTTCCAGCCCAGGGACCTCGAGGTATGGCTACACCTTC
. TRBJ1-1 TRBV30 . CAWSGRGFAEAFF TGTGCCTGGAGTGGTAGGGGTTTTGCTGAAGCTTTCTTT
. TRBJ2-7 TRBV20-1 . CSATRDGGSYEQYF TGCAGTGCTACTCGGGACGGTGGCTCCTACGAGCAGTACTTC
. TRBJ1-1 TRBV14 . CASSPRVQGAAFF TGTGCCAGCAGCCCCCGGGTCCAGGGAGCAGCTTTCTTT
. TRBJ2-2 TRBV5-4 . CASSLDPRGTGELFF TGTGCCAGCAGCCTGGACCCCAGGGGAACCGGGGAGCTGTTTTTT
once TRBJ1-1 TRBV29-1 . CSVTGPNTEAFF TGCAGCGTCACAGGGCCGAACACTGAAGCTTTCTTT
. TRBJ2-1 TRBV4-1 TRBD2 CASSQHSGSLNEQFF TGCGCCAGCAGCCAACATAGCGGGAGTTTAAATGAGCAGTTCTTC
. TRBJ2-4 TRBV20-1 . CSARAPPAAAKNIQYF TGCAGTGCTAGAGCCCCCCCAGCGGCAGCCAAAAACATTCAGTACTTC
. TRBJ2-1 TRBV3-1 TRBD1 CASSSTGVAYNEQFF TGTGCCAGCAGCTCGACAGGGGTTGCCTACAATGAGCAGTTCTTC
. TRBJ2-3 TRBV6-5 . CASRPSADTDTQYF TGTGCCAGCAGGCCGTCGGCCGACACAGATACGCAGTATTTT
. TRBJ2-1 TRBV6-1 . CASRVQGGNEQFF TGTGCCAGCAGGGTACAGGGTGGCAATGAGCAGTTCTTC